This TCR beta chain was sequenced for a study of regulatory T cells in long-lasting Graves disease. Researchers made TCR beta libraries by using iRepertoire HTBI primers and running Arm-PCR on CDR3 regions. Per the original data handling: From all samples, identification returned roughly 15 TRBJ and roughly 65 TRBV segments. TCRdb re-analysed the multiplex PCR reads in MiXCR, keeping a single row per CDR3 protein. The V and J calls shown here were made by TCRdb, not taken from the authors' results. The data contain about 340,000 distinct CDR3 sequences, around 20% of them singletons. This clonotype came up many times. V gave up 0 bases and J gave up 1 base; unmatched junction bases: 15. The CDR3 extends over 20 amino acids. The germline gives CDR1 LGHNT, CDR2 FRNRAP. Described time point: persistent/refractory GD, antithyroid drugs over 5 years with positive TRAb. Extracted PBMC RNA gave rise to the TCR library.

V is TRBV12-5 and J is TRBJ1-5; 7 nucleotides align to TRBD1. Material: peripheral blood mononuclear cells (PBMCs), obtained when the disease was refractory, from a patient treated with antithyroid drugs. The sequence was collected from a female donor with Graves disease. The CDR3: CASGLVLWGQTPRSNQPQHF. The CDR3 DNA follows: TGTGCTAGTGGTTTGGTATTGTGGGGACAGACCCCGCGGAGCAATCAGCCCCAGCATTTT.